The 25 T cell receptor beta chains below all came from one sample that was sequenced in a study of blood T cell repertoires in COVID-19. Assay used: immunoSEQ multiplex PCR; TCRdb lists only in-frame clones, some missing. The sample records fewer than 85,000 clones, about 90% being singletons. The specimen was peripheral blood. The receptors come from a man in his fifties or sixties with active COVID-19.

J is TRBJ1-5 and V is TRBV28; TRBD1 aligns across 9 bases. Germline-derived CDR1 and CDR2 are MDHEN and SYDVKM. This CDR3 region has 16 residues. V lost 6 bases and J lost 5; bases outside the gene matches: 11. In nucleotides, the CDR3 is TGTGCCAGCAGGCCCCAGACAGGGGGTTCGTATCAGCCCCAGCATTTT. This encodes CASRPQTGGSYQPQHF.

The V and J genes are TRBV5-1 and TRBJ2-3, with TRBD2 matching 12 bases. Trimming cost V 7 bases and J 2 bases; bases outside gene matches: 8. The CDR3 totals 16 residues. Germline V gene lookup returns CDR1 SGHRS and CDR2 YFSETQ. CDR3 residues: CASSYTSGRNTDTQYF. The CDR3 nucleotides read TGCGCCAGCTCCTATACTAGCGGGAGGAACACAGATACGCAGTATTTT.

This chain links TRBV4-1 with TRBJ1-1, with no clear D. Germline-derived CDR1 and CDR2 are MGHRA and YSYEKL. Trimming pared 5 bases from V and 4 bases from J, leaving 14 bases between. The CDR3 extends over 14 amino acids. The CDR3 protein is CASSAGPRPTEAFF. In DNA, the CDR3 is TGCGCCAGCAGCGCCGGCCCGAGGCCCACTGAAGCTTTCTTT.

J is TRBJ1-5 and V is TRBV24-1; no reliable D call. CDR1 KGHDR and CDR2 SFDVKD come from the germline V gene. The CDR3 consists of 12 residues. The V end lost 5 bases, the J end lost 1 base, and 2 bases lay between the germline ends. DNA for the CDR3: TGTGCCACCAGTGCAAGCAATCAGCCCCAGCATTTT. Protein product: CATSASNQPQHF.

CDR3 nucleotides: TGTGCCACCAGCAGAGGGATGGGTACGAGGGTTTATAGCAATCAGCCCCAGCATTTT. This gives the protein CATSRGMGTRVYSNQPQHF. The chain carries TRBV15 and TRBJ1-5, with D unresolved. Germline CDR1 and CDR2: LNHNV and YYDKDF (reference sequence). The CDR3 is 19 amino acids. Trimming took 1 base from V and 0 from J, leaving 19 bases between them. The full variable domain, in which reference TRBV15 and TRBJ1-5 provide the parts outside the CDR3, is DAMVIQNPRYQVTQFGKPVTLSCSQTLNHNVMYWYQQKSSQAPKLLFHYYDKDFNNEADTPDNFQSRRPNTSFCFLDIRSPGLGDTAMYLCATSRGMGTRVYSNQPQHFGDGTRLSIL.

The rearrangement joins TRBV27 to TRBJ1-6, with a tentative D call TRBD1 (6 bases). Germline CDR1 and CDR2: MNHEY and SMNVEV (reference sequence). CDR3 length equals 14 residues. V lost 5 bases and J 9 bases, leaving 14 bases between the germline ends. In DNA, the CDR3 is TGTGCCAGCAGTGAACCAGGGGTGAGTTCACCCCTCCACTTT. This translates into CASSEPGVSSPLHF.

This clone was observed a single time. The chain has TRBV6-2 or TRBV6-3 and TRBJ2-1, with D possibly TRBD1 on 6 matching bases. Trimming left V 0 bases short and J 15 bases short, with 12 bases between. Germline-derived CDR1 and CDR2 are MNHEY and SVGEGT. The CDR3 contains 12 residues. CDR3 DNA: TGTGCCAGCAGTTACTCACAGGGATGGCGGTTCTTC. Its translation: CASSYSQGWRFF.

The J gene is TRBJ1-3, the V gene TRBV3-1 (or the pseudogene TRBV3-2); no reliable D call. CDR1 is LGHDT and CDR2 is YNNKEL in the germline V gene (reference sequence). Deletions cut 3 bases from V and 1 base from J, with 7 bases between. CDR3 length: 14 amino acids. This CDR3 is CASSHVNSGNTIYF. The CDR3 DNA is TGTGCCAGCAGCCACGTTAATTCTGGAAACACCATATATTTT.

The CDR3 bases are TGTGCCAGCAGCTTAGTTGCCACAGGGTGGGAGACCCAGTACTTC. Translated: CASSLVATGWETQYF. The chain couples TRBV11-1 to TRBJ2-5, with D maybe TRBD1 (6 bases). Germline V gene data show CDR1 as SGHAT and CDR2 as FQDESV (reference sequence). The CDR3 has 15 amino acids. Trimming shortened V by 1 base and J by 5 bases, and 14 bases separated the two germline ends.

The CDR3: CAGSDRGQDGYTF. Here the CDR3 DNA reads TGTGCCGGGTCGGACAGGGGGCAAGATGGCTACACCTTC. V is TRBV19 and J is TRBJ1-2, with 11 bases lining up with TRBD1. The V segment lost 11 bases and the J segment 6 bases; nucleotides outside the gene matches: 8. CDR1 and CDR2 from the germline V gene are LNHDA and SQIVND (reference sequence). The CDR3 consists of 13 residues.

CDR3 in DNA: TGTGCCAGTAGTCGGACAGGCGGGGACCTCTACGAGCAGTACTTC. It translates to CASSRTGGDLYEQYF. The chain is built from TRBV19 and TRBJ2-7, with TRBD1 as a possible D gene (7 bases). Germline assignment: CDR1 LNHDA and CDR2 SQIVND (reference sequence). V lost 5 bases and J lost 3, with 17 bases in between. This CDR3 has 15 amino acids. The whole variable domain, remainder taken from reference TRBV19 and TRBJ2-7, is DGGITQSPKYLFRKEGQNVTLSCEQNLNHDAMYWYRQDPGQGLRLIYYSQIVNDFQKGDIAEGYSVSREKKESFPLTVTSAQKNPTAFYLCASSRTGGDLYEQYFGPGTRLTVT.

This clone is a singleton in its sample. One end of the junction does not line up with germline, which may come from a read error. The V gene is TRBV7-7, the J gene TRBJ2-7, with D possibly TRBD1 on 6 matching bases. Germline V gene data show CDR1 as SSHAT and CDR2 as FNYEAQ (reference sequence). This CDR3 is 15 amino acids long. The CDR3 DNA reads TGTGCTAGCAGCTTCTCACAGGGTTTATCCTACGAGCAGTACTTC. It yields the protein CASSFSQGLSYEQYF. Drawing the rest from reference TRBV7-7 and TRBJ2-7, the complete variable domain is GAGVSQSPRYKVTKRGQDVTLRCDPISSHATLYWYQQALGQGPEFLTYFNYEAQPDKSGLPSDRFSAERPEGSISTLTIQRTEQRDSAMYRCASSFSQGLSYEQYFGPGTRLTVT.

The genes are TRBV5-1 and TRBJ1-4; 7 bases map to TRBD1. CDR1 and CDR2 (germline): SGHRS, YFSETQ. The V and J ends lost 1 base and 1 base, in that order; junction bases with no gene match: 1. The CDR3 loop spans 15 amino acids. CDR3 sequence: CASSLQGETNEKLFF. The CDR3 DNA is TGCGCCAGCAGCTTGCAGGGGGAAACTAATGAAAAACTGTTTTTT.

Only a few counts were recorded for this clone. The chain is built from TRBV7-6 and TRBJ1-3, with 7 bases fitting TRBD1. CDR3 length: 13 amino acids. With 5 bases clipped from V and 3 bases from J, the junction kept 1 base outside the gene matches. Germline values: CDR1 SGHVS, CDR2 FNYEAQ. CDR3 bases: TGTGCCAGCAGCCGGGACAGTGGAAACACCATATATTTT. Its protein is CASSRDSGNTIYF.

This clone was seen only a few times. The V call is TRBV12-5, the J call TRBJ2-1, with 11 bases lining up with TRBD2. The germline gives CDR1 LGHNT, CDR2 FRNRAP. Unmatched junction bases numbered 5, after V lost 8 bases and J lost 2 bases. The CDR3 loop spans 15 amino acids. The CDR3 loop reads CASSSSGRTYNEQFF. The CDR3 nucleotides are TGTGCTAGTTCCTCTAGCGGGAGGACCTACAATGAGCAGTTCTTC.

The chain recombines TRBV7-9 with TRBJ2-7; 9 bases are shared with TRBD2. The CDR3 has 16 amino acids. J lost 4 bases, V lost 5 bases, and 12 bases had no gene match. The germline CDR1 and CDR2 sequences are SEHNR and FQNEAQ (reference sequence). CDR3 loop: CASSRGGSGGQYEQYF. Here the CDR3 DNA reads TGTGCCAGCAGCCGTGGGGGTAGCGGGGGCCAATACGAGCAGTACTTC.

V usage is TRBV12-3 or TRBV12-4 and J usage is TRBJ2-3; D may be TRBD1 (5 bases). V was shortened by 8 bases and J by 0 bases, with 9 bases between the two germline ends. The CDR3 length is 13 residues. CDR3 sequence (DNA): TGTGCCAGCGCAGGGTTTAGCACAGATACGCAGTATTTT. As protein: CASAGFSTDTQYF.

This chain links TRBV10-3 with TRBJ1-4; 8 nucleotides line up with TRBD1. Germline-derived CDR1 and CDR2 are ENHRY and SYGVKD. The CDR3 has 12 amino acids. J gave up 8 bases and V 10 bases, and 6 bases lay outside the gene matches. CDR3: CATRTGNEKLFF. The CDR3 nucleotides are TGTGCCACCAGGACAGGGAACGAAAAACTGTTTTTT.

This chain joins TRBV4-2 and TRBJ1-2; a weak D match, TRBD1 (6 bases). This CDR3 has 15 amino acids. Germline V gives CDR1 LGHNA, CDR2 YNFKEQ. Trimming pared 1 base from V and 0 bases from J, leaving 9 bases between. CDR3 nucleotides: TGTGCCAGCAGCCAAGGTGCAGGGGCTAACTATGGCTACACCTTC. Protein: CASSQGAGANYGYTF.

J is TRBJ1-2 and V is TRBV11-2; D uncertain. Germline CDR1 and CDR2: SGHAT and FQNNGV. Trimming pared 0 bases from V and 8 bases from J, leaving 10 bases between. The CDR3 has 13 amino acids. CDR3 residues: CASSLERYQGYTF. The CDR3 DNA reads as TGTGCCAGCAGCTTAGAGCGGTATCAGGGCTACACCTTC.

This sequence joins TRBV7-9 and TRBJ1-4; TRBD1 matches 7 bases. Looked up from germline, CDR1 is SEHNR and CDR2 is FQNEAQ (reference sequence). This CDR3 contains 16 residues. V lost 0 bases and J lost 7; bases outside the gene matches: 8. CDR3 DNA sequence: TGTGCCAGCAGCTTAGCGGGGCGGTCAGGGGGTGAAAAACTGTTTTTT. Translated: CASSLAGRSGGEKLFF. The full variable domain, its missing parts supplied by reference TRBV7-9 and TRBJ1-4, is DTGVSQNPRHKITKRGQNVTFRCDPISEHNRLYWYRQTLGQGPEFLTYFQNEAQLEKSRLLSDRFSAERPKGSFSTLEIQRTEQGDSAMYLCASSLAGRSGGEKLFFGSGTQLSVL.

The rearrangement links TRBV19 to TRBJ2-2; 14 bases line up with TRBD2. Trimming at V came to 4 bases and at J to 7 bases, leaving 5 bases not matched to a gene. Germline V gives CDR1 LNHDA, CDR2 SQIVND (reference sequence). The CDR3 is made up of 16 amino acids. The CDR3 spells CASSKGLAGVNGELFF. The DNA of the CDR3 is TGTGCCAGTAGTAAGGGACTAGCGGGAGTTAACGGGGAGCTGTTTTTT.

This clone was recorded a few times. This chain uses TRBV11-2 with TRBJ1-5, with D uncertain. The CDR3 has 14 residues. V was trimmed by 2 bases and J by 7 bases, leaving 12 bases between them. Germline V gene data show CDR1 as SGHAT and CDR2 as FQNNGV. The chain's CDR3 is CASSLRPGDQPQHF. CDR3 nucleotide sequence: TGTGCCAGCAGCTTAAGGCCAGGCGACCAGCCCCAGCATTTT.

The J gene is TRBJ1-1, the V gene TRBV14; perhaps TRBD1 as D (6 bases). Germline values: CDR1 SGHDN, CDR2 FVKESK. V was pared by 3 bases and J by 5 bases, with 13 bases between. There are 14 residues in the CDR3. CDR3 in amino acids: CASSHLGGSTEAFF. In DNA form, the CDR3 reads TGTGCCAGCAGCCATTTAGGGGGAAGTACTGAAGCTTTCTTT.

This clone was seen a single time. An end of the junction does not agree with germline; a read error may underlie this. V is TRBV6-2 or TRBV6-3 and J is TRBJ1-5; 10 bases match TRBD1. The CDR3 runs to 18 residues. From germline, CDR1 is MNHEY and CDR2 SVGEGT. The CDR3 is CASTYELAGQGVNQPQHF. Here the CDR3 DNA reads TGTGCCAGCACTTACGAGCTAGCTGGACAGGGGGTCAATCAGCCCCAGCATTTT.